This TCR beta chain was identified in a study of T cell responses to AZD1222 COVID-19 vaccine. Looked up from germline, CDR1 is LNHDA and CDR2 is SQIVND (reference sequence). Trimming removed 3 bases from V and 4 bases from J, with 13 bases in between. The CDR3 has 15 residues. Clones were read by immunoSEQ multiplex PCR, and TCRdb kept only the in-frame ones, dropping some. The data contain just under 95,000 clones, about 88% of them singletons. This TCR was sampled from an adult in good health. The rearrangement links TRBV19 to TRBJ2-1; D perhaps matches TRBD1 (6 bases). This sample comprised peripheral blood, obtained on day 0 of AZD1222 vaccination. CDR3 DNA sequence: TGTGCCAGTAGTATTTCTAGGACAGTTTACAATGAGCAGTTCTTC. Its protein product is CASSISRTVYNEQFF.